This TCR beta chain is from a study of T-cell reconstitution after alpha-beta-depleted transplantation in children. Losses at the gene ends were 2 bases for V and 2 bases for J; bases not matched to a gene: 5. The CDR3 loop spans 17 amino acids. Germline V gene data show CDR1 as MDHEN and CDR2 as SYDVKM. During its preparation, the TCRbeta library received unique molecular identifiers. TCRdb fed the PCR reads into MiXCR, producing one record per CDR3 protein. The table has about 110,000 distinct CDR3 sequences, about a tenth seen once; the top ten hold roughly 8%. This clonotype was seen repeatedly, ten times or more.

The material sequenced was PBMCs from the stem cell graft donor, taken from the stem cell graft. The receptor comes from a human donor who donated a stem cell graft to a child with acute lymphoblastic leukemia. The rearrangement links TRBV28 to TRBJ2-1; 11 nucleotides agree with TRBD1. In DNA, the CDR3 is TGTGCCAGCAGTTTAGTCCCGGGACAGGGGGCCTACAATGAGCAGTTCTTC. Translated: CASSLVPGQGAYNEQFF.